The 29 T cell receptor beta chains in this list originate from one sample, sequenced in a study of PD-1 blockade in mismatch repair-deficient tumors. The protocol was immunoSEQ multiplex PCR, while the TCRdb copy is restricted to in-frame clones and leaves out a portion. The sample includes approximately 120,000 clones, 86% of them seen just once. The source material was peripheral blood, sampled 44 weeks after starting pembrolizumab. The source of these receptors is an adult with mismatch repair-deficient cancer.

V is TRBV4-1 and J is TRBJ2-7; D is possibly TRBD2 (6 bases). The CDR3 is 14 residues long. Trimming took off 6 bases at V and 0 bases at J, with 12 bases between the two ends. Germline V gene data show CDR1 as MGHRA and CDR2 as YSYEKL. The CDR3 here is CASSYRGDSYEQYF. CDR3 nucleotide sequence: TGCGCCAGCAGTTACCGCGGGGACTCCTACGAGCAGTACTTC.

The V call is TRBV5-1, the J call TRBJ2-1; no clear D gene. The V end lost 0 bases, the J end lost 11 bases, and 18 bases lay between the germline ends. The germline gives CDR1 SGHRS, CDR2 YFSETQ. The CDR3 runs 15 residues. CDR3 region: CASSLANRLGFQQFF. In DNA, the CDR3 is TGCGCCAGCAGCTTGGCCAATCGGTTGGGGTTTCAGCAGTTCTTC.

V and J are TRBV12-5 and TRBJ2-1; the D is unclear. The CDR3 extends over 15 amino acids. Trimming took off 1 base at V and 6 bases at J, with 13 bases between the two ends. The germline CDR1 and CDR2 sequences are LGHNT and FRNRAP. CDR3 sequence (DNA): TGTGCTAGTGGTTTGGGACTTCCCGGGTCCAATGAGCAGTTCTTC. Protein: CASGLGLPGSNEQFF.

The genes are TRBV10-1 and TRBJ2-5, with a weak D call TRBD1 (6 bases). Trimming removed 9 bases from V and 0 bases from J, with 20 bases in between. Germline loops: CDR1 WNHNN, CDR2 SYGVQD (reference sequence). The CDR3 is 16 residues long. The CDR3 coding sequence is TGCGCCAGAAACCCGGTCTCTTCAGGGGACCAAGAGACCCAGTACTTC. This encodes CARNPVSSGDQETQYF.

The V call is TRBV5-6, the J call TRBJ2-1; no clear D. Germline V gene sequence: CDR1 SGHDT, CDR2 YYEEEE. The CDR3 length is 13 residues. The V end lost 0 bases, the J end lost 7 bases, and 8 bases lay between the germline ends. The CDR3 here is CASSLARKNEQFF. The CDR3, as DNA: TGTGCCAGCAGCTTGGCTCGGAAGAATGAGCAGTTCTTC.

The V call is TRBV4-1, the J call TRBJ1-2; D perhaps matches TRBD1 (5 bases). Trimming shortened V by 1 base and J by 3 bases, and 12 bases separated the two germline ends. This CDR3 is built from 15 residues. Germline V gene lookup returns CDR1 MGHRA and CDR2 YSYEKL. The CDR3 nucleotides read TGCGCCAGCAGCCAAGGCTCAGGGCCCTACTATGGCTACACCTTC. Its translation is CASSQGSGPYYGYTF.

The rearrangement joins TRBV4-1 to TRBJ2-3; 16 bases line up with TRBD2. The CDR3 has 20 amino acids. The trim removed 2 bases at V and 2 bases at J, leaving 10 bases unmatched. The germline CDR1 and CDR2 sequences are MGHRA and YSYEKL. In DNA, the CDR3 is TGCGCCAGCAGCCAACCGGGACTAGCGGGAGGGCCTTTTACCACAGATACGCAGTATTTT. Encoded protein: CASSQPGLAGGPFTTDTQYF.

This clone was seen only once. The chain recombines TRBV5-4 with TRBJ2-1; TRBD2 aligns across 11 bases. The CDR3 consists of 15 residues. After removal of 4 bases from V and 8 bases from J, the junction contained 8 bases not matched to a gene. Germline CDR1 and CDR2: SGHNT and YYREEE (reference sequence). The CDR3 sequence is CASSTVLAGVDEQFF. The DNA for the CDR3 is TGTGCCAGCAGCACCGTACTAGCGGGAGTCGATGAGCAGTTCTTC.

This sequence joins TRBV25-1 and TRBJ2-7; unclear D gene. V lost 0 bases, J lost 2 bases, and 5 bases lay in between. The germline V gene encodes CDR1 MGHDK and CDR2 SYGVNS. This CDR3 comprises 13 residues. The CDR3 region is CASSEYRTYEQYF. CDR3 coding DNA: TGTGCCAGCAGTGAATATCGAACCTACGAGCAGTACTTC.

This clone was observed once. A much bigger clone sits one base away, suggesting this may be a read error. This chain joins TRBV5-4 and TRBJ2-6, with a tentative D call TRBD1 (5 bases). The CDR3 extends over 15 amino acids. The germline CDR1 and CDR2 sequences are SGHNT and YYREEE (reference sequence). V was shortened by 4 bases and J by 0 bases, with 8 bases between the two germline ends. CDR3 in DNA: TGTGCCAGCAGCCAAGACAGCTCTGGGGCCAACGTCCTGACTTTC. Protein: CASSQDSSGANVLTF.

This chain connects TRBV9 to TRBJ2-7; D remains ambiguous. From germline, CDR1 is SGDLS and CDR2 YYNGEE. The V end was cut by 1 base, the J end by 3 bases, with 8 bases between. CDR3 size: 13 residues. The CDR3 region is CASSVTGGYEQYF. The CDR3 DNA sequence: TGTGCCAGCAGCGTAACCGGCGGCTACGAGCAGTACTTC.

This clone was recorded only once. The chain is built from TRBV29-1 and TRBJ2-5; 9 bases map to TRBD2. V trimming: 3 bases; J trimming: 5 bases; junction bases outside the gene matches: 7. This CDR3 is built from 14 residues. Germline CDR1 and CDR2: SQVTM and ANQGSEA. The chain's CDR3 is CSVEGGRAFETQYF. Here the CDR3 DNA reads TGCAGCGTTGAGGGCGGGAGGGCCTTTGAGACCCAGTACTTC. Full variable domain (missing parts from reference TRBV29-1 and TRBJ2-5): SAVISQKPSRDICQRGTSLTIQCQVDSQVTMMFWYRQQPGQSLTLIATANQGSEATYESGFVIDKFPISRPNLTFSTLTVSNMSPEDSSIYLCSVEGGRAFETQYFGPGTRLLVL.

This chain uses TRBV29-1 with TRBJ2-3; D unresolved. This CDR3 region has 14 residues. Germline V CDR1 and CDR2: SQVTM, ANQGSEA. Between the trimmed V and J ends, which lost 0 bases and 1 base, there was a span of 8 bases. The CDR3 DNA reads TGCAGCGTTGAAGATTGGTCGGGCACAGATACGCAGTATTTT. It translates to CSVEDWSGTDTQYF.

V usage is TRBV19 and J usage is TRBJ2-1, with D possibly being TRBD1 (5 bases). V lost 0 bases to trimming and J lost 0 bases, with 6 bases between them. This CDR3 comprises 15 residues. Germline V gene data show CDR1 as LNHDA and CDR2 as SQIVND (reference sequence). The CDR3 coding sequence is TGTGCCAGTAGTATAGAAGGGGTCTCCTACAATGAGCAGTTCTTC. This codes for CASSIEGVSYNEQFF.

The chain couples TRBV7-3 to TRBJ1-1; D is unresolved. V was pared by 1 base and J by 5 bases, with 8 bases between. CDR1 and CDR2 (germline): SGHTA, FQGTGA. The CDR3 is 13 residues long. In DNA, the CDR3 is TGTGCCAGCAGCTTAAATAGTGGGACTGAAGCTTTCTTT. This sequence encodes CASSLNSGTEAFF.

CDR3 amino acids: CASSSRTLKGEQFF. DNA for the CDR3: TGTGCCAGCAGCTCCCGGACCTTGAAGGGTGAGCAGTTCTTC. The V and J genes are TRBV11-2 and TRBJ2-1; the D is unclear. Germline V lookup: CDR1 SGHAT, CDR2 FQNNGV. Trimming removed 4 bases at V and 9 bases at J, with 16 bases between. The CDR3 is made up of 14 amino acids. Full variable domain (missing parts from reference TRBV11-2 and TRBJ2-1): EAGVAQSPRYKIIEKRQSVAFWCNPISGHATLYWYQQILGQGPKLLIQFQNNGVVDDSQLPKDRFSAERLKGVDSTLKIQPAKLEDSAVYLCASSSRTLKGEQFFGPGTRLTVL.

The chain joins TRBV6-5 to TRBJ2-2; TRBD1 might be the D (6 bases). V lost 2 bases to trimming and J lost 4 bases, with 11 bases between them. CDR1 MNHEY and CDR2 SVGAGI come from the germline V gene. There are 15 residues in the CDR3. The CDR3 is CASSYVTGFTGELFF. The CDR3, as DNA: TGTGCCAGCAGTTACGTTACAGGGTTCACCGGGGAGCTGTTTTTT.

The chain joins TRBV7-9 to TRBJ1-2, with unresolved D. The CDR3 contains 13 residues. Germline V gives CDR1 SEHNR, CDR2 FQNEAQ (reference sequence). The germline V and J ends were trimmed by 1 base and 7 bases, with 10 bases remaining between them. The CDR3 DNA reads TGTGCCAGCAGCTTAGATACCGAGCGTGGCTACACCTTC. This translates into CASSLDTERGYTF.

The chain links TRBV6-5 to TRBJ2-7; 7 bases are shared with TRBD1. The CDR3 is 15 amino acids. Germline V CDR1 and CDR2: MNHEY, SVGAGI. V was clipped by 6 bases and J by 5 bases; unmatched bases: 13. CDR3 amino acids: CASSRDSLGLNEQYF. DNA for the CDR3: TGTGCCAGCAGCCGGGACAGCCTGGGATTGAACGAGCAGTACTTC.

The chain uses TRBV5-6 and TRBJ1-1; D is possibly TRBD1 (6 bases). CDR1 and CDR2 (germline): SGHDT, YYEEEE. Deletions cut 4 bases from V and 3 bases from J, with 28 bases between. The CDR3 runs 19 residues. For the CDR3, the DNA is TGTGCCAGCAGCCTGAGCTTGGCTCAGGGGTGGAGAGTCGACACTGAAGCTTTCTTT. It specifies CASSLSLAQGWRVDTEAFF.

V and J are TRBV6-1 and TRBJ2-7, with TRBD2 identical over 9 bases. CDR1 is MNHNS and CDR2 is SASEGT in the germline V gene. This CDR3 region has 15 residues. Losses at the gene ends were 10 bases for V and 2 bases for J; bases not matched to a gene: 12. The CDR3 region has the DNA TGTGCCACTAATATGAAGCGGGAGGCCCCCTACGAGCAGTACTTC. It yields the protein CATNMKREAPYEQYF.

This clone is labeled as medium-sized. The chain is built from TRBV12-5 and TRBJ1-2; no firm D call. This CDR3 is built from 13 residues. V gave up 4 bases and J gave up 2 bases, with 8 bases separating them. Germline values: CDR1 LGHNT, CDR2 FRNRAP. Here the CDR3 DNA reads TGTGCTAGTGGTTACGGACGGAACTATGGCTACACCTTC. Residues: CASGYGRNYGYTF.

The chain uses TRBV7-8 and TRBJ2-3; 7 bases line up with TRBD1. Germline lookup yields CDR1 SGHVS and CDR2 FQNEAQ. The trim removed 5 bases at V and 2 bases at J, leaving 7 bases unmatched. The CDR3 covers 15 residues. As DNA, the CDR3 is TGTGCCAGCAGCCCGCGGACAGGCTACACAGATACGCAGTATTTT. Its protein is CASSPRTGYTDTQYF.

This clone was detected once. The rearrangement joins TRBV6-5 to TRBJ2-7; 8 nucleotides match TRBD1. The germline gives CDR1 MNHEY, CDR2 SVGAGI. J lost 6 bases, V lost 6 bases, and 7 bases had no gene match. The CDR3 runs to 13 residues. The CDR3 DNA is TGTGCCAGCAGAATTCAGGGGGCAGGCGAGCAGTACTTC. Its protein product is CASRIQGAGEQYF.

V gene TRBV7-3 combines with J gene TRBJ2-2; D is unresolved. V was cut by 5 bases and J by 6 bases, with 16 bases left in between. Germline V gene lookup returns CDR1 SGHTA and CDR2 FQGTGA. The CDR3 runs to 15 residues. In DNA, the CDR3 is TGTGCCAGCAGCCTCCAATTGGTGGGGTCCGGGGAGCTGTTTTTT. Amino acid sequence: CASSLQLVGSGELFF.

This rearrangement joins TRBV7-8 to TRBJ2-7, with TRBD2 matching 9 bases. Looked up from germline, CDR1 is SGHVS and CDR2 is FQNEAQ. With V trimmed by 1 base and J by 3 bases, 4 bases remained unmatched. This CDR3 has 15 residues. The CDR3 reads CASSLGASGNYEQYF. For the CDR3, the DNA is TGTGCCAGCAGCTTAGGGGCTAGCGGGAACTACGAGCAGTACTTC.

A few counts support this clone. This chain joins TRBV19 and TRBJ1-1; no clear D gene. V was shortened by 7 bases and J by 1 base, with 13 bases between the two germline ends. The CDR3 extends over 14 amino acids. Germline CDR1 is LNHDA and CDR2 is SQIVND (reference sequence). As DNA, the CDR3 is TGTGCCAGTATAGATTTAGGCAGGAACACTGAAGCTTTCTTT. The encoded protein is CASIDLGRNTEAFF.

The CDR3 region has the DNA TGTGCCAGTAGTGCAAGCCAGGGATTCCAAGAGACCCAGTACTTC. Its translation: CASSASQGFQETQYF. V and J are TRBV19 and TRBJ2-5; D is possibly TRBD1 (5 bases). There are 15 residues in the CDR3. V gave up 5 bases and J gave up 1 base, with 14 bases separating them. Per germline, CDR1 LNHDA and CDR2 SQIVND (reference sequence).

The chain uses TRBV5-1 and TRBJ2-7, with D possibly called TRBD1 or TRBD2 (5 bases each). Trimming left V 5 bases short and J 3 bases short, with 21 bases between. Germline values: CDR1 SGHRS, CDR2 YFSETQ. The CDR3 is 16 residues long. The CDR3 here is CASRVGLTGQVYEQYF. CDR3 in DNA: TGCGCCAGCAGGGTGGGTCTGACGGGGCAGGTCTACGAGCAGTACTTC.